This entry lists 6 T cell receptor beta chains sequenced from one sample in a study of T-cell memory formation after mild COVID-19. MiXCR was run by TCRdb on the 5' RACE reads, yielding one entry per CDR3 protein. The sample has about 400,000 distinct CDR3 sequences; around a sixth are singletons. The material sequenced was PBMCs or a T cell subset sorted from them (not recorded which). The receptors here all came from a man aged 18 to 35 who had mild COVID-19 (a few samples of this study predate the infection). Cell type and time point are not known.

The chain carries TRBV5-6 and TRBJ1-5; tentative D call: TRBD1 (5 bases). The CDR3 is 15 residues long. Between the trimmed V and J ends, which lost 5 bases and 6 bases, there was a span of 18 bases. Germline-derived CDR1 and CDR2 are SGHDT and YYEEEE. The CDR3 here is CASSSGPGTSQPQHF. The CDR3 bases are TGTGCCAGCAGTTCGGGCCCTGGGACTAGTCAGCCCCAGCATTTT.

The rearrangement joins TRBV5-5 to TRBJ2-7; weak D call: TRBD1 (6 bases). Germline V CDR1 and CDR2: SGHKS, YYEKEE (reference sequence). V lost 3 bases and J lost 3, with 10 bases in between. The CDR3 has 13 amino acids. The CDR3 DNA follows: TGTGCCAGCAGCTGGGACATCTTCTACGAGCAGTACGTC. Encoded protein: CASSWDIFYEQYV.

This rearrangement joins TRBV12-3 or TRBV12-4 to TRBJ2-7; D is undetermined. Trimming cost V 3 bases and J 7 bases, with 16 bases left between them. The CDR3 runs to 14 residues. The chain's CDR3 is CASSFKQWGMEQYF. DNA of the CDR3: TGTGCCAGCAGTTTTAAACAATGGGGTATGGAGCAGTACTTC.

The V call is TRBV6-5, the J call TRBJ2-7; D may correspond to TRBD1 or TRBD2 (7 bases each). CDR1 is MNHEY, CDR2 SVGAGI, per germline. The CDR3 extends over 16 amino acids. Deletions cut 7 bases from V and 7 bases from J, with 26 bases between. The CDR3 reads CASTTGRGPHPGEQYV. As DNA, the CDR3 is TGTGCCAGCACCACAGGGAGGGGGCCCCACCCGGGGGAGCAGTACGTC.

This chain links TRBV9 with TRBJ2-5, with TRBD1 as a possible D gene (6 bases). Trimming pared 0 bases from V and 4 bases from J, leaving 10 bases between. This CDR3 contains 14 residues. Germline loops: CDR1 SGDLS, CDR2 YYNGEE. CDR3 nucleotides: TGTGCCAGCAGCGTAGTAGGGGGTCCAGAGACCCAGTACTTC. This sequence encodes CASSVVGGPETQYF.

This clonotype was detected only a few times. The chain combines TRBV7-9 with TRBJ1-1, with 7 bases identical to TRBD1. CDR1 is SEHNR, CDR2 FQNEAQ, per germline (reference sequence). V lost 4 bases, J lost 5 bases, and 10 bases stayed unmatched. CDR3 length: 15 residues. The CDR3 DNA sequence: TGTGCCAGCAGCTCAACCACAGGGGTCAGGACTGAAGCTTTCTTT. This encodes CASSSTTGVRTEAFF.